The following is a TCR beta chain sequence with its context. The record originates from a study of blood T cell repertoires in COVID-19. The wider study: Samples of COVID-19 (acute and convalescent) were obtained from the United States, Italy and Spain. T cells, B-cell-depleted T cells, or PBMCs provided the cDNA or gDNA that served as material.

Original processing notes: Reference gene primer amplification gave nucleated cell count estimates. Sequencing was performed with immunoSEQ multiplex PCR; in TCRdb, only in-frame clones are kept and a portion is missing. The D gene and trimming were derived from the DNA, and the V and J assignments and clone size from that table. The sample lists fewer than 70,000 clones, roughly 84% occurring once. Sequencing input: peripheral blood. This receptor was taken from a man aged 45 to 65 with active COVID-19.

CDR3 in amino acids: CASTALTGLNEKLFF. The CDR3 bases are TGTGCCAGTACCGCGCTTACAGGGCTCAATGAAAAACTGTTTTTT. V and J are TRBV19 and TRBJ1-4, with D perhaps TRBD1 (6 bases). Looked up from germline, CDR1 is LNHDA and CDR2 is SQIVND (reference sequence). Trimming took 7 bases from V and 5 from J, leaving 17 bases between them. The CDR3 extends over 15 amino acids.